This T cell receptor (beta chain) was sequenced in a study of cytomegalovirus exposure and HLA in healthy donors. Study details: Of around 400 genotyped donors, roughly 81% grouped in the Caucasian-associated ancestry cluster.

CDR3 length: 12 amino acids. The germline V and J ends were trimmed by 1 base and 3 bases, with 4 bases remaining between them. CDR1 SGHVS and CDR2 FNYEAQ come from the germline V gene. Study observations and caveats: Reports showed the classifier diagnosing cytomegalovirus status with high specificity and sensitivity. Common viral pathogens seemed, in a later analysis, to connect with several of the most significant clusters. The authors later found HLA-associated TCR beta chains more clonally expanded than equally common others.

With 60 Vbeta and 13 Jbeta primers, the PCR was carried out. Measured with immunoSEQ multiplex PCR; TCRdb has only the in-frame clones, and not every one. The sample lists approximately 110,000 clones; roughly 70% were seen once. The table lists this clone with a few counts. Its antigen is not identified. The genes are TRBV7-6 and TRBJ2-7; no clear D. This clonotype was sampled from a man in his forties in good health and CMV-seronegative. The sample was PBMCs. The CDR3 is CASSLGSYEQYF. The CDR3, as DNA: TGTGCCAGCAGCTTAGGCAGCTACGAGCAGTACTTC.